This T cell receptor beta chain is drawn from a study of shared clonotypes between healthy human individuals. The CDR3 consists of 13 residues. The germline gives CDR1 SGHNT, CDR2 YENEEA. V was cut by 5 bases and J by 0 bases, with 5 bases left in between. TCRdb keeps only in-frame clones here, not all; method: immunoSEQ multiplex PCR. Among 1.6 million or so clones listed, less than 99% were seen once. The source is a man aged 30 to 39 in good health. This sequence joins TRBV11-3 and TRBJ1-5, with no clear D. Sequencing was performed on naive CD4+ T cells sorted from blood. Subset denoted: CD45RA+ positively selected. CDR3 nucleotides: TGTGCCAGCAGCCCTGATAGCAATCAGCCCCAGCATTTT. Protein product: CASSPDSNQPQHF.